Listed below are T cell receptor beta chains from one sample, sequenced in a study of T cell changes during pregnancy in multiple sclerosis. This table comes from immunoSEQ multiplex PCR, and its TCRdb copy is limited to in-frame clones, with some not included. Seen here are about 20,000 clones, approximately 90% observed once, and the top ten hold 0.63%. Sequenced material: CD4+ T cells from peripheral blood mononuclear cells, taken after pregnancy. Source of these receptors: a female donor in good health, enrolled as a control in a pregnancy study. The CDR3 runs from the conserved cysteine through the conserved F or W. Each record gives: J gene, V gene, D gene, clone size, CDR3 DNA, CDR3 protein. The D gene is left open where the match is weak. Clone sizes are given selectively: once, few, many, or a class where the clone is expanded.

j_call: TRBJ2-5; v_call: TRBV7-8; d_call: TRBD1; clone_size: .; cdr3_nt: TGTGCCAGCAGCTTAAGACAGGGCCAAGAGACCCAGTACTTC; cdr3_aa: CASSLRQGQETQYF
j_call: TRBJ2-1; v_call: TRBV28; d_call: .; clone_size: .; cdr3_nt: TGTGCCAGCAGTTTGAGGCTTGGGAATGAGCAGTTCTTC; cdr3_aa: CASSLRLGNEQFF
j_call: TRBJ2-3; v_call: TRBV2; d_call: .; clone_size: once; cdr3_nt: TGTGCCAGCAGTGCGAACGGAGGCACAGATACGCAGTATTTT; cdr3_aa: CASSANGGTDTQYF
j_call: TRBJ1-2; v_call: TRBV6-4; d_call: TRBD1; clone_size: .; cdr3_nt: TGTGCCAGCAGCTTCGGTTCAGGGGGAAACTATGGCTACACCTTC; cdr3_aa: CASSFGSGGNYGYTF
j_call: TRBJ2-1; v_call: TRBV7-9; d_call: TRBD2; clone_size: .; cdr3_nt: TGTGCCAGCAGCTATTGGGTTAGCGGGAACCATGAGCAGTTCTTC; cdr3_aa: CASSYWVSGNHEQFF
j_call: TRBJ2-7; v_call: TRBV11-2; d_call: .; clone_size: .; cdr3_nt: TGTGCCAGCAGCTCCCGTTACTCCAGGCAGGGCGCATCCTACGAGCAGTACTTC; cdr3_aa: CASSSRYSRQGASYEQYF
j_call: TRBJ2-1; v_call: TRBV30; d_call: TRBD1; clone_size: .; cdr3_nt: TGTGCCTGGAGTGTCCAGGCAGGGGGTAGCAATGAGCAGTTCTTC; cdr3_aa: CAWSVQAGGSNEQFF
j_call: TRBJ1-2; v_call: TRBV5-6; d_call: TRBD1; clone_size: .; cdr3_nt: TGTGCCAGCAGCTTAGGGACAGGGGCCAACTATGGCTACACCTTC; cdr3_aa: CASSLGTGANYGYTF
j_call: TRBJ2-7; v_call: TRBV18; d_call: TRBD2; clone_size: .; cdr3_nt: TGTGCCAGCTCAGCCGGGCTAGCGGGAGGGCGGCAGTACTTC; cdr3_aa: CASSAGLAGGRQYF
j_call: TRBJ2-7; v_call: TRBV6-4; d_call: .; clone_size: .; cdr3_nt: TGTGCCAGCAGTGACTTCAGGGGCAAACACCCCGCCTACGAGCAGTACTTC; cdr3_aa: CASSDFRGKHPAYEQYF
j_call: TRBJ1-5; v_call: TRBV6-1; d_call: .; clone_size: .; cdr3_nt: TGTGCCAGCAGGTACCTCGGGGGTAATCAGCCCCAGCATTTT; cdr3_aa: CASRYLGGNQPQHF
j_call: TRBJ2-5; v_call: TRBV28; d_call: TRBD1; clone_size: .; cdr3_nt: TGTGCCAGCAGTTCCCCCGGGACAGGGGGAGGAGAGACCCAGTACTTC; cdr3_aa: CASSSPGTGGGETQYF
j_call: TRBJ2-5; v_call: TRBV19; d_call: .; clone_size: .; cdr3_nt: TGTGCCAGTAGTATGGGTGCAGGGGTTGAGACCCAGTACTTC; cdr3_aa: CASSMGAGVETQYF
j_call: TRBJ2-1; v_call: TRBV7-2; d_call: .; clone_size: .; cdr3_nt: TGTGCCAGCAGCTTAGTGGGTAGCGGACACAATGAGCAGTTCTTC; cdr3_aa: CASSLVGSGHNEQFF
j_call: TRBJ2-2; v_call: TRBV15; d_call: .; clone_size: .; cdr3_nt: TGTGCCACCAGCAGAGAAGGCCCCTGGACATTGGGCACCGGGGAGCTGTTTTTT; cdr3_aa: CATSREGPWTLGTGELFF
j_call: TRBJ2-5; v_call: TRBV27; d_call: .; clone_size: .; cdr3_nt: TGTGCCAGCAAGTCAGGAGGTTCGAAGACCCAGTACTTC; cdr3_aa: CASKSGGSKTQYF
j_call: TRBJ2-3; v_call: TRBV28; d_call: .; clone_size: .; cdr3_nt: TGTGCCAGCGGGCGTGGGCAAGCAGATACGCAGTATTTT; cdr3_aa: CASGRGQADTQYF
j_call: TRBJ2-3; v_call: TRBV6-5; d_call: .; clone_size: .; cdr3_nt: TGTGCCAGCAGTCGGACAGTACTCACAGATACGCAGTATTTT; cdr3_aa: CASSRTVLTDTQYF
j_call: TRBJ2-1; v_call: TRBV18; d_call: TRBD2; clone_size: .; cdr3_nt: TGTGCCAGCTCAGCTACTAGCGGGATCTCCAATGAGCAGTTCTTC; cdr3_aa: CASSATSGISNEQFF
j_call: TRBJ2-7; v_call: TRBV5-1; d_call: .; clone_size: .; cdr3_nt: TGCGCCAGCAGCCCCGGGGTGAGTCAAGTACTCTACGAGCAGTACTTC; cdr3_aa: CASSPGVSQVLYEQYF
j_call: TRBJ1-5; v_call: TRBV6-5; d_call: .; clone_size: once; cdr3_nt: TGTGCCAGCAGTTACGCGGGGAATAGCAATCAGCCCCAGCATTTT; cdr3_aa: CASSYAGNSNQPQHF
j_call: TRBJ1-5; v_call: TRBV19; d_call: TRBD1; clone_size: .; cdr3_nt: TGTGCCAGTAGTCCGGACAGGGGAAGCAATCAGCCCCAGCATTTT; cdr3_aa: CASSPDRGSNQPQHF
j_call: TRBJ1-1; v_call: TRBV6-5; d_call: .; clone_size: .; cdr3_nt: TGTGCCAGCGGAACAGGGAAGAACACTGAAGCTTTCTTT; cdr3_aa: CASGTGKNTEAFF
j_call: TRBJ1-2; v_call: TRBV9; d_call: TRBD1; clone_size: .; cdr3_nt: TGTGCCAGCAGCCCCGGACAGGGGACTAACTATGGCTACACCTTC; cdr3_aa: CASSPGQGTNYGYTF
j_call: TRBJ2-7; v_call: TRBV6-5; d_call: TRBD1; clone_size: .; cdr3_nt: TGTGCCAGCAGTTACTTCGGGACAGGGGACACCTACGAGCAGTACTTC; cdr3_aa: CASSYFGTGDTYEQYF
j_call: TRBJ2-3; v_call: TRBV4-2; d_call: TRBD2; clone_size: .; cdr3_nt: TGTGCCAGCAGCCAGCGGGGGGAGGGCACAGATACGCAGTATTTT; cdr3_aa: CASSQRGEGTDTQYF
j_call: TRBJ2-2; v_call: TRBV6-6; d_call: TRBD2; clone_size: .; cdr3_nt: TGTGCCACCCTAGCGGGGTTCACCGGGGAGCTGTTTTTT; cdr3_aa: CATLAGFTGELFF
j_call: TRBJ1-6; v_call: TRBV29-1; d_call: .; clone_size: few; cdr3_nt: TGCAGCGTTGGAGGGGACACGAGCTCCTATAATTCACCCCTCCACTTT; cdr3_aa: CSVGGDTSSYNSPLHF
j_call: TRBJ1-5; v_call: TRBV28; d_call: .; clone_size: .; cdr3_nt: TGTGCCAGCACAGAGGGCAATCAGCCCCAGCATTTT; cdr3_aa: CASTEGNQPQHF
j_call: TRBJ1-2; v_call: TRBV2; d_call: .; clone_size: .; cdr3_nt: TGTGCCAGCACCCAAAACTCACCGGGATTCCCTGTCGGGTATGGCTACACCTTC; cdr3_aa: CASTQNSPGFPVGYGYTF
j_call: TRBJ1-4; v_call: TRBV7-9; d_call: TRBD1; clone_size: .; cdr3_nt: TGTGCCAGCAGCGTTAGCCCCCCGACAGGGGATGAAAAACTGTTTTTT; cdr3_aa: CASSVSPPTGDEKLFF
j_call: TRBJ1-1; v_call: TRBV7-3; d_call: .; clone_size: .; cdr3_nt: TGTGCCAGCAGCTTAAGGGGGGATACTGAAGCTTTCTTT; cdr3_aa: CASSLRGDTEAFF
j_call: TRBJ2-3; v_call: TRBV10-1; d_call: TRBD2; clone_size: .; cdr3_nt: TGCGCCAGCAGTGACGGGGGGTTCACAGATACGCAGTATTTT; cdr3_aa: CASSDGGFTDTQYF
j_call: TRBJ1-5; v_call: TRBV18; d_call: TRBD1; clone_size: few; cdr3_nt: TGTGCCAGCTCCCTGGGACAGGGGAGCAATCAGCCCCAGCATTTT; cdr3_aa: CASSLGQGSNQPQHF
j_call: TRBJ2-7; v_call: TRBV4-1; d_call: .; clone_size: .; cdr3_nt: TGCGCCAGCAGCCGCGGGGCCTCCTACGAGCAGTACTTC; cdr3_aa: CASSRGASYEQYF
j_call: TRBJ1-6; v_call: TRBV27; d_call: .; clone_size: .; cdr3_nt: TGTGCCAGCAGGAGAGGGCAGACTAATTCACCCCTCCACTTT; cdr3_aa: CASRRGQTNSPLHF
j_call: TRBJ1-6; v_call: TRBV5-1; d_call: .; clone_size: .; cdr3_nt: TGCGCCAGCAGCTTGGCCGAGGGGACACCGATGCAAACCCTCCACTTT; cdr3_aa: CASSLAEGTPMQTLHF
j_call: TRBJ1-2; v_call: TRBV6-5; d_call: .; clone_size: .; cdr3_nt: TGTGCCAGCGGGGCTTACTATGGCTACACCTTC; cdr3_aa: CASGAYYGYTF
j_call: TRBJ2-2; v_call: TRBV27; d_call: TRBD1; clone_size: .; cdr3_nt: TGTGCCAGCAGTTTAGGGGACAGGGATGTGACCGGGGAGCTGTTTTTT; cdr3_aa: CASSLGDRDVTGELFF
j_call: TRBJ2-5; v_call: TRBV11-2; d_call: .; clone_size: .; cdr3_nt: TGTGCCAGCAGCCCTCCTAGCGCTATTTATACAGGAGGGGAGACCCAGTACTTC; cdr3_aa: CASSPPSAIYTGGETQYF
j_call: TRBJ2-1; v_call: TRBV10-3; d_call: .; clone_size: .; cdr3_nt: TGTGCCATCAGTGGCCAGGGTTTTACGGATGAGCAGTTCTTC; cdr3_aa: CAISGQGFTDEQFF
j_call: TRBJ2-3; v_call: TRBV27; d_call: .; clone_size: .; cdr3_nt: TGTGCCAGCAGTTTATTGTGGGGGGACCTCCTGGATACGCAGTATTTT; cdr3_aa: CASSLLWGDLLDTQYF